Presented here are 5 T cell receptor beta chains from one specimen sequenced in a study of T cells in Graves' hyperthyroidism and ophthalmopathy (dated by TCRdb to the late 2010s). Library prep was done by multiplex PCR. The sequencing machine was an Illumina HiSeq 2000. TCR beta CDR3 regions were amplified from RNA transcripts. For the first round of RT-PCR on the TCR CDR3, the HTBI primer set was used together with the Qiagen OneStep RT-PCR kit. TCRdb reanalyzed the raw reads on its own, using fastp at Q25 for trimming and MiXCR for clone calling, and kept in-frame beta chains. Every entry covers one CDR3 protein and lists the most common genes and DNA from its rows. The sample contains hundreds of thousands of distinct CDR3 sequences, 20% to 30% of them found a single time. Roughly 80% of the sample lies in the top ten. The sample consisted of blood. The source of these receptors is a man aged 45 to 65 with Graves' hyperthyroidism.

This chain connects TRBV19 to TRBJ2-2, with a possible D match to TRBD2 (6 bases). The V end was cut by 11 bases, the J end by 1 base, with 11 bases between. This CDR3 contains 13 residues. CDR1 is LNHDA, CDR2 SQIVND, per germline (reference sequence). Here the CDR3 DNA reads TGTGCCGTTTATAGCGGGAACACCGGGGAGCTGTTTTTT. Translating it yields CAVYSGNTGELFF.

This clonotype was observed many times. V and J are TRBV3-1 and TRBJ2-7; 7 bases agree with TRBD1. The trim removed 1 base at V and 3 bases at J, leaving 6 bases unmatched. CDR1 is LGHDT, CDR2 YNNKEL, per germline (reference sequence). CDR3 length equals 15 residues. CDR3 sequence reads: CASSQGQGTYYEQYF. The CDR3 DNA is TGTGCCAGCAGCCAAGGACAGGGAACTTACTACGAGCAGTACTTC.

In its sample, this clonotype was seen many times. V usage is TRBV20-1 and J usage is TRBJ2-4; 7 nucleotides align to TRBD2. The V gene end was trimmed by 1 base and the J gene end by 0 bases; junction bases not matched to a gene: 0. CDR1 DFQATT and CDR2 SNEGSKA come from the germline V gene (reference sequence). The CDR3 spans 14 residues. The CDR3 DNA sequence: TGCAGTGCTAGAGCGGGAGGAGCCAAAAACATTCAGTACTTC. This sequence encodes CSARAGGAKNIQYF.

This clonotype was detected a few times. The chain has TRBV12-3 or TRBV12-4 and TRBJ1-3; 8 bases map to TRBD1. The length of the CDR3 is 14 residues. The ends lost 5 bases at V and 3 bases at J; junction bases unmatched: 3. This CDR3 is CASSGQGIGNTIYF. The CDR3 region has the DNA TGTGCCAGCAGTGGACAGGGAATTGGAAACACCATATATTTT.

The sample holds many counts of this clonotype. The chain joins TRBV7-6 to TRBJ2-5; 10 nucleotides align to TRBD2. CDR3 length equals 16 residues. The V gene's germline CDR1 is SGHVS and CDR2 FNYEAQ. V shed 1 base and J 5 bases; nucleotides not matched to a gene: 7. Here the CDR3 DNA reads TGTGCCAGCAGCTTAGAGGCTAGCGGGAGTAGGGAGACCCAGTACTTC. It is translated as CASSLEASGSRETQYF.